This paragraph covers one TCR beta chain sequence. The sample originates from a study of untreated major depressive disorder. This CDR3 is built from 17 residues. Germline V gene lookup returns CDR1 SGHRS and CDR2 YFSETQ. V was clipped by 4 bases and J by 1 base; unmatched bases: 6. The protocol was immunoSEQ multiplex PCR, while the TCRdb copy is restricted to in-frame clones and leaves out a portion. This table holds 15,000 to 20,000 clones, 70% to 90% found once. This clonotype originated in a woman between 25 and 40 years old in good health. The chain employs TRBV5-1 and TRBJ2-5; 14 bases fit TRBD2. The sequencing input was CD4+ T cells from PBMCs. This CDR3 is CASSTGTSGRGQETQYF. In DNA, the CDR3 is TGCGCCAGCAGCACGGGGACTAGCGGGAGAGGCCAAGAGACCCAGTACTTC.